Listed below are T cell receptor beta chains from one sample, sequenced in a study of cytomegalovirus exposure and HLA in healthy donors. The protocol was immunoSEQ multiplex PCR, while the TCRdb copy is restricted to in-frame clones and leaves out a portion. The repertoire consists of fewer than 200,000 clones, with roughly four fifths occurring once and the leading ten covering 1.2% to 1.5%. The sample taken for sequencing was PBMCs. Every receptor here comes from a man between 60 and 75 years old in good health and CMV-seronegative. Both conserved end residues are part of each CDR3. D genes are given only for firm matches. Size is stated for part of the rows, as once, few or many counts, or as a class when the clone is expanded.

D gene,V gene,CDR3 length,clone size,CDR3 protein
-,TRBV10-3,16,-,CAISESSEVVNTEAFF
TRBD1,TRBV19,15,-,CASSIDGTGNSPLHF
-,TRBV7-2,12,-,CASSSLADTQYF
TRBD2,TRBV5-1,17,-,CASSPGRRGSSTDTQYF
TRBD2,TRBV5-8,13,few,CASSSGLFNEQFF
-,TRBV7-9,13,few,CASSLGDSGELFF
TRBD1,TRBV30,15,-,CAWSVPRQGAGEQYF
TRBD1,TRBV19,17,-,CASLRDSLTRDTGELFF
-,TRBV5-6,13,-,CASSRDNFYGYTF
TRBD2,TRBV7-3,13,-,CASSSSVGGGQYF
TRBD1,TRBV19,14,-,CASSIAGGARGYTF
TRBD1,TRBV27,14,-,CASSMTGSITEAFF
-,TRBV6-5,13,-,CASSKTDSYGYTF
-,TRBV5-6,14,-,CASTRDRGTYEQYF
TRBD2,TRBV6-5,15,-,CASSRTSGSYNEQFF
-,TRBV19,12,-,CASSSRGYEQYF
TRBD1,TRBV5-4,13,-,CASSDRGQNTIYF
TRBD1,TRBV18,14,few,CASQTGSNYNEQFF
TRBD2,TRBV4-1,15,-,CASSHGGLAGYEQYF
-,TRBV19,14,-,CASSIRGGGNIQYF
TRBD1,TRBV9,18,-,CASSVARDRGTFAYGYTF
-,TRBV7-2,14,-,CASSPSRDSGELFF
-,TRBV9,15,-,CASSVEAGLPYEQYF
-,TRBV21-1,11,-,CAPSGGSEQYF
-,TRBV19,15,-,CASSPADSSYNEQFF
-,TRBV28,12,-,CASRRARYEQYF
TRBD1,TRBV5-1,14,-,CASSIGQATHGYTF
TRBD1,TRBV7-3,16,-,CASSLTPLDRGDGYTF
-,TRBV2,15,-,CASRGGGGNTYEQYF
TRBD2,TRBV28,14,-,CASSLGGGTDTQYF
TRBD2,TRBV10-1,20,-,CASSQPLTSGSVESTDTQYF
TRBD2,TRBV4-3,15,-,CASRGGGNCFHERYF
-,TRBV6-1,18,once,CASSVVLSGGADTGELFF
TRBD2,TRBV5-6,14,few,CASSPGTSIGEQFF
-,TRBV14,15,few,CANTTLPFPQETQYF
TRBD1,TRBV9,16,-,CASSVDPQGTNSPLHF
TRBD1,TRBV9,15,-,CASGRGQGWEETQYF
-,TRBV7-6,16,few,CASSLIAGISGNTIYF
-,TRBV9,14,-,CASSVRWSGETQYF
-,TRBV18,16,-,CASSPNVAATNEKLFF
-,TRBV5-6,13,-,CASSTDLSYEQYF
-,TRBV6-1,16,few,CASSELAGYSNQPQHF
TRBD2,TRBV28,16,-,CASSFELAVFPNVQFF
-,TRBV6-6,16,-,CASSYGGSTGNQPQHF
TRBD2,TRBV11-2,17,-,CASSLGVTSGGAQTQYF
-,TRBV7-7,14,-,CATIGGRANYGYTF
TRBD1,TRBV6-5,13,-,CASRKTGRTEAFF
-,TRBV29-1,13,-,CSTRGGVNTEAFF
TRBD1,TRBV7-2,15,few,CASSLNRGNTGELFF
TRBD1,TRBV6-6,13,-,CASGNTGGYGYTF
TRBD1,TRBV30,13,-,CAWELGGGHGYTF
-,TRBV6-5,16,-,CASSYHAGAGTGELFF
-,TRBV6-5,14,-,CASRSPYSSYEQYF
-,TRBV18,15,-,CASSPQRGQVYGYTF
-,TRBV6-1,12,-,CASKAGSYEQYF
TRBD2,TRBV29-1,16,-,CSGGGGAGESYNEQFF
TRBD1,TRBV18,16,-,CASSPILGQGDYGYTF